The present T cell receptor (beta chain) was sequenced within a study of T cell responses to AZD1222 COVID-19 vaccine. Libraries were prepared by immunoSEQ multiplex PCR; TCRdb keeps only in-frame clonotypes and omits some of them. This sample has around 200,000 clones, with roughly 94% found just once. Concerning this clone: Its specificity is unknown. The junction does not match germline at one end; this may be a read error.

Study observations and caveats: Recipients of two AZD1222 doses showed rising Spike-specific TCR breadth and depth. Samples come after the peak T cell response, not at day 14. Mostly white British, mostly female donors; authors suggested clonal diversity may be underestimated. Seropositive at baseline were only six or seven AZD1222 recipients.

The receptor comes from an adult who received the AZD1222 COVID-19 vaccine. The source was peripheral blood, collected 28 days after the second AZD1222 dose.

CDR3 DNA: TGTGCCAGCATGAGTCAACGGGACAGGCTCACCCCCCATACGGGGGAGGTCTTT. It translates to CASMSQRDRLTPHTGEVF. The gene calls are TRBV28 and TRBJ1-1, with 8 bases fitting TRBD1. CDR1 and CDR2 from the germline V gene are MDHEN and SYDVKM. The CDR3 totals 18 residues.